This section outlines one T cell receptor (beta chain) sequence together with its context. The data were produced by immunoSEQ multiplex PCR, yet TCRdb's version contains in-frame clones alone and is incomplete. The repertoire holds about 8,500 clones, with roughly four fifths as singletons. The data originate from a study of blood T cell dynamics during melanoma immunotherapy. Germline assignment: CDR1 SGHVS and CDR2 FQNEAQ. CDR3 length equals 16 residues. Trimming at V came to 4 bases and at J to 3 bases, leaving 9 bases not matched to a gene. The sample's time point: pre-treatment baseline. The source of this sequence is a human donor with melanoma. V is TRBV7-8 and J is TRBJ2-3; TRBD2 agrees at 8 bases. Sequences were derived from blood, sampled from a patient treated with checkpoint blockade. The CDR3 bases are TGTGCCAGCAGCTCGGGGGGGGCAGCGATGACAGATACGCAGTATTTT. This gives the protein CASSSGGAAMTDTQYF.